A single sample is the source of the 30 T cell receptor beta chains below, sequenced in a study of blood T cell repertoires in COVID-19. Generated by immunoSEQ multiplex PCR, the TCRdb table keeps only in-frame clones and is missing some. The profile shows fewer than 200,000 clones, approximately 85% of them singletons. Sequenced sample: peripheral blood. The receptors come from a woman in her fifties or sixties with COVID-19, enrolled during active disease.

The CDR3 DNA reads as TGCGCCAGCAGCTTGACCGTAGCGGGGGGCCTAAACAATGAGCAGTTCTTC. This sequence encodes CASSLTVAGGLNNEQFF. The V call is TRBV5-1, the J call TRBJ2-1; 10 nucleotides match TRBD2. Germline V gene data show CDR1 as SGHRS and CDR2 as YFSETQ. The ends lost 1 base at V and 5 bases at J; junction bases unmatched: 9. The CDR3 is made up of 17 amino acids. The entire variable domain, with the rest obtained from reference TRBV5-1 and TRBJ2-1, is as follows: KAGVTQTPRYLIKTRGQQVTLSCSPISGHRSVSWYQQTPGQGLQFLFEYFSETQRNKGNFPGRFSGRQFSNSRSEMNVSTLELGDSALYLCASSLTVAGGLNNEQFFGPGTRLTVL.

This clone has only one observation. The CDR3 DNA reads TGTGCCAGCAGCTTAAGAGACACCCAGGACACCGGGGAGCTGTTTTTT. This encodes CASSLRDTQDTGELFF. The rearrangement links TRBV7-3 to TRBJ2-2; D unclear. Looked up from germline, CDR1 is SGHTA and CDR2 is FQGTGA. The CDR3 loop spans 16 amino acids. Trimming took off 1 base at V and 3 bases at J, with 12 bases between the two ends.

This chain connects TRBV2 to TRBJ1-6; TRBD1 might be the D (5 bases). The CDR3 is made up of 14 amino acids. V dropped 6 bases and J dropped 10 bases, with 16 bases sitting between them. CDR1 and CDR2 from the germline V gene are SNHLY and FYNNEI. CDR3 in DNA: TGTGCCAGCAGGCAAGATGGGGGAGGATCACCCCTCCACTTT. It specifies CASRQDGGGSPLHF.

CDR3 in amino acids: CATSLPGQYNEQFF. CDR3 in DNA: TGTGCCACCAGCCTTCCGGGACAGTACAATGAGCAGTTCTTC. The chain uses TRBV15 and TRBJ2-1, with 7 bases matching TRBD1. The germline V gene encodes CDR1 LNHNV and CDR2 YYDKDF (reference sequence). This CDR3 is built from 14 residues. Unmatched junction bases numbered 5, after V lost 5 bases and J lost 4 bases.

This clone was observed once. CDR3 residues: CASRADSPNYGYTF. The CDR3 DNA reads TGTGCCAGCAGGGCCGACAGTCCCAACTATGGCTACACCTTC. This sequence joins TRBV2 and TRBJ1-2; D is perhaps TRBD1 (5 bases). CDR1 is SNHLY and CDR2 is FYNNEI in the germline V gene. Trimming pared 6 bases from V and 2 bases from J, leaving 13 bases between. This CDR3 contains 14 residues.

This rearrangement joins TRBV2 to TRBJ1-1, with D tentatively TRBD1 (5 bases). The CDR3 has 16 amino acids. The germline V gene has CDR1 SNHLY and CDR2 FYNNEI. The V gene lost 9 bases and the J gene lost 1 base, with 21 bases spanning the gap. The CDR3 DNA sequence: TGTGCCAGTAAACCGGGACTCCTAGGACGGAACACTGAAGCTTTCTTT. This gives the protein CASKPGLLGRNTEAFF.

The genes are TRBV10-3 and TRBJ2-1; TRBD2 agrees at 8 bases. CDR1 ENHRY and CDR2 SYGVKD come from the germline V gene. The CDR3 consists of 16 residues. V trimming: 2 bases; J trimming: 4 bases; junction bases outside the gene matches: 7. The CDR3, as DNA: TGTGCCATCAGTGAGCGAACTAGCGGAGCATACAATGAGCAGTTCTTC. Translated, it gives CAISERTSGAYNEQFF.

The V and J genes are TRBV7-6 and TRBJ2-2; perhaps TRBD1 as D (6 bases). CDR3 length equals 16 residues. The V gene lost 5 bases and the J gene lost 2 bases, with 15 bases spanning the gap. From germline, CDR1 is SGHVS and CDR2 FNYEAQ. CDR3: CASSPEGGSNTGELFF. The CDR3 nucleotides read TGTGCCAGCAGCCCGGAAGGGGGATCCAACACCGGGGAGCTGTTTTTT.

The gene calls are TRBV6-5 and TRBJ2-2, with D hard to call. The germline V gene has CDR1 MNHEY and CDR2 SVGAGI. The CDR3 is made up of 15 amino acids. Trimming stripped 6 bases from V and 0 bases from J, with 11 bases between. CDR3 region: CASSQFTTNTGELFF. The CDR3, as DNA: TGTGCCAGCAGCCAGTTTACGACGAACACCGGGGAGCTGTTTTTT.

This clone was counted only a few times. V is TRBV20-1 and J is TRBJ1-5; D remains ambiguous. The germline V gene encodes CDR1 DFQATT and CDR2 SNEGSKA (reference sequence). The V end lost 3 bases, the J end lost 6 bases, and 12 bases lay between the germline ends. The CDR3 extends over 13 amino acids. CDR3 in DNA: TGCAGTGCTAGTAGCGGCGACGGTCAGCCCCAGCATTTT. Its translation is CSASSGDGQPQHF.

The J gene is TRBJ2-3, the V gene TRBV5-5; TRBD2 aligns across 7 bases. CDR1 is SGHKS and CDR2 is YYEKEE in the germline V gene (reference sequence). The V segment lost 4 bases and the J segment 2 bases; nucleotides outside the gene matches: 4. There are 14 residues in the CDR3. The CDR3: CASSPRDYTDTQYF. The CDR3 DNA sequence: TGTGCCAGCAGCCCCCGGGACTACACAGATACGCAGTATTTT.

This clone has a handful of counts. The chain uses TRBV19 and TRBJ2-6, with D uncertain. V lost 3 bases, J lost 0 bases, and 6 bases lay in between. Germline V lookup: CDR1 LNHDA, CDR2 SQIVND (reference sequence). The CDR3 sequence is 15 residues long. The CDR3 sequence is CASSISFSGANVLTF. In DNA form, the CDR3 reads TGTGCCAGTAGTATCTCCTTCTCTGGGGCCAACGTCCTGACTTTC.

The count of this clone is one. This sequence joins TRBV7-7 and TRBJ1-4; TRBD1 matches 7 bases. Germline V lookup: CDR1 SSHAT, CDR2 FNYEAQ (reference sequence). This CDR3 has 14 residues. The CDR3 nucleotides read TGTGCTAGCGGAACCGGGACAGCTAATGAAAAACTGTTTTTT. Translated, it gives CASGTGTANEKLFF.

The rearrangement links TRBV7-6 to TRBJ1-5; a possible D gene is TRBD1 (6 bases). The V gene's germline CDR1 is SGHVS and CDR2 FNYEAQ. CDR3 length: 15 residues. V lost 0 bases and J lost 2, with 8 bases in between. In DNA form, the CDR3 reads TGTGCCAGCAGCTTAGCAGGGGGGGGCAATCAGCCCCAGCATTTT. Translation gives CASSLAGGGNQPQHF.

This clone was recorded at least ten times. The rearrangement joins TRBV7-3 to TRBJ1-2; 8 bases map to TRBD1. V gave up 5 bases and J gave up 8 bases; unmatched junction bases: 7. Germline CDR1 is SGHTA and CDR2 is FQGTGA. The CDR3 is 13 residues long. CDR3 bases: TGTGCCAGCAGCCGGGACAGGACAGGCGGCTACACCTTC. Its protein is CASSRDRTGGYTF.

The rearrangement links TRBV28 to TRBJ2-7; possibly TRBD1 for D (5 bases). The CDR3 is 15 amino acids. CDR1 and CDR2 from the germline V gene are MDHEN and SYDVKM. The germline V and J ends were trimmed by 4 bases and 3 bases, with 16 bases remaining between them. The CDR3 coding sequence is TGTGCCAGCAGTTCTCCCCGACAGCGCTACTACGAGCAGTACGTC. Protein sequence: CASSSPRQRYYEQYV.

The chain carries TRBV5-1 and TRBJ2-1; 12 nucleotides agree with TRBD1. The CDR3 runs to 16 residues. Germline lookup yields CDR1 SGHRS and CDR2 YFSETQ. V lost 0 bases and J lost 6; bases outside the gene matches: 4. CDR3: CASSLGGQGALNEQFF. The CDR3, as DNA: TGCGCCAGCAGCTTGGGGGGACAGGGGGCTCTCAATGAGCAGTTCTTC.

V and J are TRBV7-2 and TRBJ2-1; 10 bases map to TRBD1. Germline CDR1 and CDR2: SGHTA and FQGNSA. The CDR3 has 16 amino acids. With V trimmed by 1 base and J by 9 bases, 9 bases remained unmatched. CDR3 sequence reads: CASSLVTGQGVREQFF. The CDR3 coding sequence is TGTGCCAGCAGCTTAGTAACAGGACAGGGGGTTCGTGAGCAGTTCTTC.

The chain carries TRBV27 and TRBJ1-2; TRBD1 matches at 8 bases. Germline CDR1 and CDR2: MNHEY and SMNVEV (reference sequence). There are 16 residues in the CDR3. V shed 2 bases, J shed 8 bases, and the junction held 13 bases outside the gene matches. CDR3 residues: CASSLRTSDRVVGYTF. The CDR3 region has the DNA TGTGCCAGCAGTTTACGGACCTCGGACAGGGTGGTCGGCTACACCTTC.

The rearrangement uses TRBV5-1 and TRBJ1-1; 8 nucleotides agree with TRBD1. With 5 bases clipped from V and 0 bases from J, the junction kept 6 bases outside the gene matches. CDR1 is SGHRS, CDR2 YFSETQ, per germline. This CDR3 has 15 residues. The CDR3 region is CASRDRDGVNTEAFF. The DNA for the CDR3 is TGCGCCAGCAGGGACAGGGACGGGGTGAACACTGAAGCTTTCTTT.

This clone has just one count. This chain joins TRBV5-1 and TRBJ1-1, with D maybe TRBD1 (6 bases). The V gene's germline CDR1 is SGHRS and CDR2 YFSETQ. This CDR3 is 14 amino acids long. V lost 4 bases to trimming and J lost 0 bases, with 10 bases between them. The CDR3 region is CASSDGQLNTEAFF. CDR3 coding DNA: TGCGCCAGCAGCGATGGACAGCTGAACACTGAAGCTTTCTTT. Complete variable domain (other parts from reference TRBV5-1 and TRBJ1-1): KAGVTQTPRYLIKTRGQQVTLSCSPISGHRSVSWYQQTPGQGLQFLFEYFSETQRNKGNFPGRFSGRQFSNSRSEMNVSTLELGDSALYLCASSDGQLNTEAFFGQGTRLTVV.

V is TRBV2 and J is TRBJ1-1, with D maybe TRBD1 (6 bases). V lost 3 bases, J lost 4 bases, and 18 bases lay in between. Per germline, CDR1 SNHLY and CDR2 FYNNEI. The CDR3 length is 16 residues. The DNA of the CDR3 is TGTGCCAGCAGTGACCGGGGTCAGGGGCCGGGCACTGAAGCTTTCTTT. This codes for CASSDRGQGPGTEAFF.

This chain links TRBV19 with TRBJ2-1; D uncertain. The CDR3 length is 16 residues. Trimming pared 2 bases from V and 6 bases from J, leaving 17 bases between. Germline V CDR1 and CDR2: LNHDA, SQIVND (reference sequence). The CDR3 protein is CASSIRWQPLGNEQFF. The CDR3 DNA follows: TGTGCCAGTAGTATAAGGTGGCAGCCCCTAGGCAATGAGCAGTTCTTC.

The CDR3 bases are TGTGCCAGCAGCTTTGGGACTAGCGGGGGGGCCCCGAACATTCAGTACTTC. It yields the protein CASSFGTSGGAPNIQYF. This chain joins TRBV7-8 and TRBJ2-4, with 16 bases that match TRBD2. Unmatched junction bases numbered 6, after V lost 3 bases and J lost 7 bases. Per germline, CDR1 SGHVS and CDR2 FQNEAQ. The CDR3 contains 17 residues.

The chain combines TRBV19 with TRBJ2-3, with 8 bases that match TRBD2. The CDR3 length is 17 residues. The germline gives CDR1 LNHDA, CDR2 SQIVND (reference sequence). After removal of 2 bases from V and 2 bases from J, the junction contained 9 bases not matched to a gene. CDR3 sequence: CASSIRSSGSPTDTQYF. Written as DNA, the CDR3 is TGTGCCAGTAGTATAAGGTCCAGCGGGAGCCCCACAGATACGCAGTATTTT.

The chain uses TRBV6-1 and TRBJ2-7; 10 bases line up with TRBD1. Germline values: CDR1 MNHNS, CDR2 SASEGT. The CDR3 totals 15 residues. V lost 5 bases to trimming and J lost 3 bases; unmatched junction nucleotides: 7. The CDR3 here is CASSPRDRGHYEQYF. Written as DNA, the CDR3 is TGTGCCAGCAGTCCGCGGGACAGGGGACACTACGAGCAGTACTTC.

CDR3 sequence reads: CASSEGPSGLTDTQYF. For the CDR3, the DNA is TGTGCCAGCAGTGAAGGTCCTAGCGGCCTCACAGATACGCAGTATTTT. The chain joins TRBV2 to TRBJ2-3, with 7 bases identical to TRBD2. CDR1 SNHLY and CDR2 FYNNEI come from the germline V gene. This CDR3 is 16 amino acids long. V lost 1 base to trimming and J lost 2 bases; unmatched junction nucleotides: 6.

The CDR3: CASSIARGQDTQYF. For the CDR3, the DNA is TGTGCCAGTAGTATAGCCAGGGGGCAAGATACGCAGTATTTT. The chain couples TRBV19 to TRBJ2-3; 8 positions agree with TRBD1. Germline CDR1 is LNHDA and CDR2 is SQIVND (reference sequence). The CDR3 contains 14 residues. V shed 1 base and J 5 bases; nucleotides not matched to a gene: 2.

The CDR3 region has the DNA TGTGCCAGCAGCTTAGCAGATCTTCCCGGAGACACCATATATTTT. Its protein is CASSLADLPGDTIYF. This chain connects TRBV7-9 to TRBJ1-3; D is uncertain. Germline values: CDR1 SEHNR, CDR2 FQNEAQ (reference sequence). CDR3 length equals 15 residues. The V gene lost 0 bases and the J gene lost 8 bases, with 14 bases spanning the gap.

The chain combines TRBV6-5 with TRBJ1-2; D call uncertain. Trimming took off 2 bases at V and 7 bases at J, with 11 bases between the two ends. CDR1 is MNHEY and CDR2 is SVGAGI in the germline V gene. The CDR3 has 13 residues. The CDR3: CASSYQALGGYTF. DNA for the CDR3: TGTGCCAGCAGTTACCAGGCGTTGGGTGGCTACACCTTC.